The TCR beta chain under discussion was sequenced for a study of radiotherapy plus CTLA-4 blockade in lung cancer. Across the whole study: Of the patients, 15% to 20% showed objective responses and roughly 31% attained disease control.

A note on this clone: Antigen: not known.

With V trimmed by 5 bases and J by 3 bases, 5 bases remained unmatched. CDR1 and CDR2 (germline): PRHDT, FYEKMQ (reference sequence). The length of the CDR3 is 14 residues. Measured with immunoSEQ multiplex PCR; TCRdb has only the in-frame clones, and not every one. Here the sample spans approximately 80,000 clones, 70% to 85% being singletons. Focal radiation plus CTLA-4 blockade with ipilimumab was given to patients with chemo-refractory metastatic non-small-cell lung cancer. Study-level results: Radiotherapy with ipilimumab was followed by blood expansion of tumor-derived clones.

This TCR derives from a human donor with non-small cell lung cancer who had stable disease on radiotherapy plus ipilimumab. This sequence joins TRBV13 and TRBJ1-1; 8 positions match TRBD1. The sample here was peripheral blood, taken from a patient treated with radiotherapy plus ipilimumab. The CDR3 region has the DNA TGTGCCAGCAGCACGACGACAGGGGACACTGAAGCTTTCTTT. Translating gives CASSTTTGDTEAFF.